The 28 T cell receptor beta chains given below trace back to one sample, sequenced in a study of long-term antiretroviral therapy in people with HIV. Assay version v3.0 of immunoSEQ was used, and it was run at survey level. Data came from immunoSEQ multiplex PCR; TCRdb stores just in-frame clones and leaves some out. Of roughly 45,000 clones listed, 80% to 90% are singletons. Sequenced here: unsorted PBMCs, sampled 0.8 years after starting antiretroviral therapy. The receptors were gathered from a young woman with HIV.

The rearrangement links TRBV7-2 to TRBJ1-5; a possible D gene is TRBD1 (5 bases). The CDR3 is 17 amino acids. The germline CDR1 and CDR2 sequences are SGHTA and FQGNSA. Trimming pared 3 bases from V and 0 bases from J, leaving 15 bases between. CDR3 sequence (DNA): TGTGCCAGCAGCTTGACAGCTAAGGATTATAGCAATCAGCCCCAGCATTTT. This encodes CASSLTAKDYSNQPQHF.

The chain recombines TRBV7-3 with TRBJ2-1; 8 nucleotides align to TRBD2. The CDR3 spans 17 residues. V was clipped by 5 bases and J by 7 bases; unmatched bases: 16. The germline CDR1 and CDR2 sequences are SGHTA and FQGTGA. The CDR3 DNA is TGTGCCAGCAGCCAGGCAGCTAGCGGGTATGAGGGGAATGAGCAGTTCTTC. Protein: CASSQAASGYEGNEQFF.

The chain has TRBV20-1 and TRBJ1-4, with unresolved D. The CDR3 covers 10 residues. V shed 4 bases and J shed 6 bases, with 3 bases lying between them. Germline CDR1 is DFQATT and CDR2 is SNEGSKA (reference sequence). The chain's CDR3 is CSAKDEKLFF. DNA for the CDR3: TGCAGTGCTAAGGATGAAAAACTGTTTTTT.

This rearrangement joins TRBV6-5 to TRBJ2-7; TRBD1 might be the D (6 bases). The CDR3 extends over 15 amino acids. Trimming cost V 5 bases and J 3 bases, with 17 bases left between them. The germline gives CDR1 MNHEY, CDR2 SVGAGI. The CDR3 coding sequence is TGTGCCAGCAGTCGACTCCAGGGGCACCTCTACGAGCAGTACTTC. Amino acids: CASSRLQGHLYEQYF.

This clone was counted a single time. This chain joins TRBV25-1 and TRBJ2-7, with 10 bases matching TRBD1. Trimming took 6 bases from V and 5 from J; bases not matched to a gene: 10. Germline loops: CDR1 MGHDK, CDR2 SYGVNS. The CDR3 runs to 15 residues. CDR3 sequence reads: CASSEGMDRGDEQYF. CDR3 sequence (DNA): TGTGCCAGCAGCGAAGGAATGGACAGGGGGGACGAGCAGTACTTC.

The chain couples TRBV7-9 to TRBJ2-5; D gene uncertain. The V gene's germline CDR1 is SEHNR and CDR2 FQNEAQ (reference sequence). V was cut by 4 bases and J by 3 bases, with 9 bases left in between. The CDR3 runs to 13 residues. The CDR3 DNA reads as TGTGCCAGCAGCTCCTACCGGAAAGAGACCCAGTACTTC. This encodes CASSSYRKETQYF. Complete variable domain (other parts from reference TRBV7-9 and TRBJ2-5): DTGVSQNPRHKITKRGQNVTFRCDPISEHNRLYWYRQTLGQGPEFLTYFQNEAQLEKSRLLSDRFSAERPKGSFSTLEIQRTEQGDSAMYLCASSSYRKETQYFGPGTRLLVL.

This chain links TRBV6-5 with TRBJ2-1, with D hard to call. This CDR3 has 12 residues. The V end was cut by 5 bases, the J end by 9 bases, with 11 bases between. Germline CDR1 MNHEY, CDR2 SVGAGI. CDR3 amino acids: CASSIFGGEQFF. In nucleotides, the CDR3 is TGTGCCAGCAGTATCTTCGGTGGTGAGCAGTTCTTC.

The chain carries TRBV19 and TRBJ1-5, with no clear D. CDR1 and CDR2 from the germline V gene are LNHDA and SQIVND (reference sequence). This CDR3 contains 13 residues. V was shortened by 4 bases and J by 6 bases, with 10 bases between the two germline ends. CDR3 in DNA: TGTGCCAGTAGTACCAGGACCGGTCAGCCCCAGCATTTT. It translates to CASSTRTGQPQHF.

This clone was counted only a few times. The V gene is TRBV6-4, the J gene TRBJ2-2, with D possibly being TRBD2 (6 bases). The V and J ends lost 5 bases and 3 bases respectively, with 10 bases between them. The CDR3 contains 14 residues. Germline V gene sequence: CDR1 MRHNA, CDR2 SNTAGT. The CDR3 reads CASSTGSDTGELFF. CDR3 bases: TGTGCCAGCAGTACCGGGAGCGACACCGGGGAGCTGTTTTTT.

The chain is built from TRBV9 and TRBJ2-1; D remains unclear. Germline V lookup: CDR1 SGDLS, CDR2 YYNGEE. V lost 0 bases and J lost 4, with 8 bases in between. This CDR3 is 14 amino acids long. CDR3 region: CASSVGRLYNEQFF. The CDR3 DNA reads TGTGCCAGCAGCGTAGGGCGGCTTTACAATGAGCAGTTCTTC.

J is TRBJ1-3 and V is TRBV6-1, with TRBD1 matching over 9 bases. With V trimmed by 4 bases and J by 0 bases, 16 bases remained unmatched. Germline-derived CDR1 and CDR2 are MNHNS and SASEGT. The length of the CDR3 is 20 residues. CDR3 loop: CASSVVLGTGTLSSGNTIYF. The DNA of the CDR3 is TGTGCCAGCAGTGTAGTACTTGGGACAGGGACCTTAAGCTCTGGAAACACCATATATTTT.

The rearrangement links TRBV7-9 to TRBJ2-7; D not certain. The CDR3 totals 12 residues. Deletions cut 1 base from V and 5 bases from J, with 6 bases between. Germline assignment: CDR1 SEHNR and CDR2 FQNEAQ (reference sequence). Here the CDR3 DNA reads TGTGCCAGCAGCTTAGAGCTAGACGAGCAGTACTTC. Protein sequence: CASSLELDEQYF.

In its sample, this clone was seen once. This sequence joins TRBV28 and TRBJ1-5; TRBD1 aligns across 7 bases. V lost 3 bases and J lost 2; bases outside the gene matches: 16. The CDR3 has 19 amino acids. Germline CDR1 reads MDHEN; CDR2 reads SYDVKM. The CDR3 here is CASSFRDRVKTWGNQPQHF. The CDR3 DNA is TGTGCCAGCAGTTTCCGAGACAGGGTGAAAACCTGGGGCAATCAGCCCCAGCATTTT.

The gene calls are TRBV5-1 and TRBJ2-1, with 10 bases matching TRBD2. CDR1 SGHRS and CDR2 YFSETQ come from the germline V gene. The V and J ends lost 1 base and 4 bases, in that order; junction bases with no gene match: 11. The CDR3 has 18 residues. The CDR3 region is CASSLKVAGGPLYNEQFF. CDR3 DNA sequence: TGCGCCAGCAGCTTGAAGGTAGCGGGAGGCCCCCTTTACAATGAGCAGTTCTTC.

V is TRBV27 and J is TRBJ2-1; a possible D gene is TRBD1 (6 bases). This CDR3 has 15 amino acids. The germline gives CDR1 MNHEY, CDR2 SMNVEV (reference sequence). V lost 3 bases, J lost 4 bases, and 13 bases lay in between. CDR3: CASSFRTAWYNEQFF. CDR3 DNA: TGTGCCAGCAGTTTCCGGACAGCTTGGTACAATGAGCAGTTCTTC.

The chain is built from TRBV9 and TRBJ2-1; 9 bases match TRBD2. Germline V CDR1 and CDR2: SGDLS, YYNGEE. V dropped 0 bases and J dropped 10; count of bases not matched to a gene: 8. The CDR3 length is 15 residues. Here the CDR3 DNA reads TGTGCCAGCAGCGTAGGAGGCGGGAGGGCCGGGGAGCAGTTCTTC. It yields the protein CASSVGGGRAGEQFF.

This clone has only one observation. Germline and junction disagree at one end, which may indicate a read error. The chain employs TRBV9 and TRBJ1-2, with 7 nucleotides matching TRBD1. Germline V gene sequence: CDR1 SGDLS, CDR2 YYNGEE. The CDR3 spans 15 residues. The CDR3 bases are TGTGCCAGCAGCGTAGCGACAGGGAGAGGGTATGGCTACACCTTT. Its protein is CASSVATGRGYGYTF.

CDR3 nucleotide sequence: TGTGCCAGTAGTGGGGGGAGGGCCCTCAATGAGCAGTTCTTC. Its protein product is CASSGGRALNEQFF. The rearrangement links TRBV19 to TRBJ2-1, with 7 bases lining up with TRBD2. Germline V gives CDR1 LNHDA, CDR2 SQIVND (reference sequence). This CDR3 spans 14 amino acids. V gave up 5 bases and J gave up 6 bases; unmatched junction bases: 7.

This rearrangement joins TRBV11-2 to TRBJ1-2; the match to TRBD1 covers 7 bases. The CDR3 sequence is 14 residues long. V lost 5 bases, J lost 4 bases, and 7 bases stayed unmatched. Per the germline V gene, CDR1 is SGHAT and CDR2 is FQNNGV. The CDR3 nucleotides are TGTGCCAGCAGCACGACAGGGTGGGCCTATGGCTACACCTTC. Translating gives CASSTTGWAYGYTF.

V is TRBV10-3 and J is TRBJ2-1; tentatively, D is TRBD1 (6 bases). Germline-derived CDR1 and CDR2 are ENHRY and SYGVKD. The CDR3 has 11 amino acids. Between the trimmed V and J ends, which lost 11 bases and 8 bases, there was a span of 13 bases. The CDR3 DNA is TGTGCCTCACTGGGGGCCGATGAGCAGTTCTTC. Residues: CASLGADEQFF.

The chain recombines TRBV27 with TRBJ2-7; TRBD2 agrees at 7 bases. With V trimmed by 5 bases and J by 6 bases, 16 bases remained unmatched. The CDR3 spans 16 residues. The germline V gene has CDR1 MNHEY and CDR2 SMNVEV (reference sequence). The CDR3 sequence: CASSDPGTTLLREQYF. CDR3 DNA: TGTGCCAGCAGTGACCCCGGGACTACCCTCCTACGCGAGCAGTACTTC.

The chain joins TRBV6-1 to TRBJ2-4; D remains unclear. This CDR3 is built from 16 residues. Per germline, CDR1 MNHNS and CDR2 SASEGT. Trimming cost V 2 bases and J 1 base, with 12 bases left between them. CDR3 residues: CASSEWGGSAKNIQYF. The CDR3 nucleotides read TGTGCCAGCAGTGAATGGGGTGGGTCTGCCAAAAACATTCAGTACTTC.

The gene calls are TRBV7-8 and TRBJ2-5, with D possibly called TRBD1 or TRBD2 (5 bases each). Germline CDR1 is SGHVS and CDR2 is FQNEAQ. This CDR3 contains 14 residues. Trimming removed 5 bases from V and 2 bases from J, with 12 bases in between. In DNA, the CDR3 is TGTGCCAGCAGCCTCCGGGGCCTTCAAGAGACCCAGTACTTC. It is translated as CASSLRGLQETQYF.

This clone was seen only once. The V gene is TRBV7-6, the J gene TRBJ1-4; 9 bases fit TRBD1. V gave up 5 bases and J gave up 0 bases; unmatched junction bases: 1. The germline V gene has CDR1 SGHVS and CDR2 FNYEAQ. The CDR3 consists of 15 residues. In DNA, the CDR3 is TGTGCCAGCAGCAGGACAGGGGCAACTAATGAAAAACTGTTTTTT. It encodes CASSRTGATNEKLFF.

The chain's CDR3 is CASSQEFEHPNYGYTF. CDR3 sequence (DNA): TGCGCCAGCAGCCAAGAATTTGAGCACCCTAACTATGGCTACACCTTC. J is TRBJ1-2 and V is TRBV4-3; no definite D call. CDR3 size: 16 residues. The V end lost 0 bases, the J end lost 0 bases, and 11 bases lay between the germline ends. Looked up from germline, CDR1 is LGHNA and CDR2 is YSLEER.

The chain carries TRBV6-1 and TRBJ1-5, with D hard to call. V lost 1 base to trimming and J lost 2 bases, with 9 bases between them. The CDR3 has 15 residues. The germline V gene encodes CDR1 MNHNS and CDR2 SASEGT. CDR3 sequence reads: CASSEGRQGNQPQHF. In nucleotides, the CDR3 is TGTGCCAGCAGTGAAGGTCGGCAGGGCAATCAGCCCCAGCATTTT.

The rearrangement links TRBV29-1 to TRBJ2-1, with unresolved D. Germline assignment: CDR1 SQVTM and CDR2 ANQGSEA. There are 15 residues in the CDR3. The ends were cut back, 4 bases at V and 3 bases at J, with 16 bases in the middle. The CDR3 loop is CSVGRGRQVYNEQFF. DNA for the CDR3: TGCAGCGTTGGGCGCGGCAGGCAGGTCTACAATGAGCAGTTCTTC.

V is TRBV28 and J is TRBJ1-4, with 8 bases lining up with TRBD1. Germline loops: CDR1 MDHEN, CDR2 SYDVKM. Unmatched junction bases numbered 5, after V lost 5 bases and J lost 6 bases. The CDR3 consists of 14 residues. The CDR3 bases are TGTGCCAGCAGTCTCCCGGGACAGGATGAAAAACTGTTTTTT. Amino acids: CASSLPGQDEKLFF.